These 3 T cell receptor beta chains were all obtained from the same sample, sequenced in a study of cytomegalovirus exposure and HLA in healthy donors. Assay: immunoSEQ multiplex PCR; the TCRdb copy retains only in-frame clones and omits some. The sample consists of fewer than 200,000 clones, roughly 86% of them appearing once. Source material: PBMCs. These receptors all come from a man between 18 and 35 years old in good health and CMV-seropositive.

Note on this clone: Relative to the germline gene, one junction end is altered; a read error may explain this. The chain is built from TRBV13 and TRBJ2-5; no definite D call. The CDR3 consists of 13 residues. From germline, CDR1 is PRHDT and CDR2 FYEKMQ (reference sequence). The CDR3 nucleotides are TGTGCCAGCAGTTTAGAGCCGCAAGAGACCCAGTACTTC. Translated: CASSLEPQETQYF.

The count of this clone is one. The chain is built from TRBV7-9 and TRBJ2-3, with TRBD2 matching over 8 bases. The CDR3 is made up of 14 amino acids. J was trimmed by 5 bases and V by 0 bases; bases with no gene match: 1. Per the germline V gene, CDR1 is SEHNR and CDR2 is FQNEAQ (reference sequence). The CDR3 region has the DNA TGTGCCAGCAGCTTAGCCGGGGGGGGAGATACGCAGTATTTT. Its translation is CASSLAGGGDTQYF.

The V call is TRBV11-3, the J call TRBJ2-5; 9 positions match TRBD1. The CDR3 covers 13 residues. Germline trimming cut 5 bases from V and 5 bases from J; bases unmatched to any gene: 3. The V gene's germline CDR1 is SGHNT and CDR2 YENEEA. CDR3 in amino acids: CASSLGTGETQYF. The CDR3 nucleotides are TGTGCCAGCAGCCTAGGGACAGGGGAGACCCAGTACTTC.